This is a list of T cell receptor beta chains from one sample in a study of T cell repertoires in cytomegalovirus infection. Their antigens remain unidentified. TCRdb reprocessed the reads with MiXCR, giving one entry per CDR3 protein. The sample includes hundreds of thousands of distinct CDR3 sequences, approximately 32% of them seen just once. This material consisted of cultured CD8+ T cells from PBMCs, taken from culture after CMV antigen stimulation. The receptors originated from a human donor in good health (CMV status not recorded). Some clones in this sample may be carry-over from other donors' samples. The CDR3 runs from the conserved cysteine through the conserved F or W. D genes are given only for firm matches. Clone sizes are given selectively: once, few, many, or a class where the clone is expanded.

clone size,D gene,V gene,J gene,CDR3 length,CDR3 DNA,CDR3 protein
few,-,TRBV5-4,TRBJ1-2,15,TGTGCCAGCAGCTTGACAGGGAGTCGTAACTATGGCTACACCTTC,CASSLTGSRNYGYTF
-,TRBD1,TRBV6-6,TRBJ1-2,18,TGTGCCAGCAGTTACGTTTGGACAGGGGGCGACACAGTGTATGGCTACACCTTC,CASSYVWTGGDTVYGYTF
few,-,TRBV12-3/TRBV12-4,TRBJ2-5,13,TGTGCCAGCAGTTTAGAGGCGTCAGGGACCCAGTACTTC,CASSLEASGTQYF
-,-,TRBV12-3/TRBV12-4,TRBJ1-1,13,TGTGCCAACAGTTTGTGGGGGGCCACTGAAGCTTTCTTT,CANSLWGATEAFF
few,-,TRBV7-2,TRBJ1-1,15,TGTGCCAGCAGCTTAGTTGGGCCACCAAGGACTGAAGCTTTCTTT,CASSLVGPPRTEAFF
-,-,TRBV3-1,TRBJ2-3,15,TGTGCCAGCAGCCAAGGGTCGGGCGTCACAGATACGCAGTATTTT,CASSQGSGVTDTQYF
-,TRBD2,TRBV27,TRBJ2-2,15,TGTGCCAGCAGTGTGACTAGCGGGGGTCCCGGGGAGCTGTTTTTT,CASSVTSGGPGELFF
once,-,TRBV4-1,TRBJ2-7,12,TGCGCCAGCAGCCAAGAACGTACCGAGCAGTACTTC,CASSQERTEQYF
-,-,TRBV7-9,TRBJ2-6,17,TGTGCCAGCAACTATCTAGGGGGATTGGCTGGGGCCAACGTCCTGACTTTC,CASNYLGGLAGANVLTF
-,-,TRBV6-1,TRBJ2-7,16,TGTGCCAGCAGTCCCGGGTGGGAGCTAAATATGTACGAGCAGTACTTC,CASSPGWELNMYEQYF
few,-,TRBV7-2,TRBJ1-1,15,TGTGCCAGCAGCTTAGCGTGGCAGGGGAACACTGAAGCTTTCTTT,CASSLAWQGNTEAFF
many,-,TRBV27,TRBJ2-3,14,TGTGCCAGCAGTTTATCGGTGGGCACAGATACGCAGTATTTT,CASSLSVGTDTQYF
-,-,TRBV9,TRBJ1-5,15,TGTGCCAGCAGCCCCAGCGGGTATCCGAATCAGCCCCAGCATTTT,CASSPSGYPNQPQHF
few,TRBD1,TRBV7-9,TRBJ1-5,16,TGTGCCAGCAGCGCAGCCGGGACAGGGGGCTCTCAGCCCCAGCATTTT,CASSAAGTGGSQPQHF
-,-,TRBV27,TRBJ1-1,12,TGTGCCAGCAGGAAAGGACAGCATGAAGCTTTCTTT,CASRKGQHEAFF
few,TRBD1,TRBV20-1,TRBJ2-7,17,TGCAGTGCTAGAGATAAGGGAGGACAGGGCATTCCCTACGAGCAGTACTTC,CSARDKGGQGIPYEQYF
-,-,TRBV27,TRBJ1-3,16,TGTGCCAGCAGTTCAGCCGCGGGGGAAGCTGGAAACACCATATATTTT,CASSSAAGEAGNTIYF
many,-,TRBV27,TRBJ2-1,13,TGTGCCAGCAGTTTAAGCAGGGGCAATGAGCAGTTCTTC,CASSLSRGNEQFF
many,-,TRBV7-6,TRBJ1-5,18,TGTGCCAGCAGCTTAGCGCGTTTCGTCGGGGAGGGCGGGCAGCCCCAGCATTTT,CASSLARFVGEGGQPQHF
-,-,TRBV12-3/TRBV12-4,TRBJ2-3,15,TGTGCCAGCAGTCTCACTAGCCTGAGCACAGATACGCAGTATTTT,CASSLTSLSTDTQYF
-,-,TRBV4-1,TRBJ1-2,13,TGCGCCAGCAGCCAAGAAGTGGGCTATGGCTACACCTTC,CASSQEVGYGYTF
once,-,TRBV7-9,TRBJ1-1,13,TGTGCCAGCAGCTTTCCGGCAGGGGTGCGCGCTTTCTTT,CASSFPAGVRAFF
few,-,TRBV19,TRBJ2-7,14,TGTGCCAGTAGTATAGCCCCTCACTCCTACGAGCAGTACTTC,CASSIAPHSYEQYF
once,-,TRBV29-1,TRBJ2-2,14,TGCAGCGCGAGTGTGGGTTTGGACGCCGGGGAGCTGTTTTTT,CSASVGLDAGELFF
few,TRBD1,TRBV15,TRBJ1-1,15,TGTGCCACCAGCAGAGATCAAGCACAGGGGCGGGAAGCTTTCTTT,CATSRDQAQGREAFF
-,TRBD2,TRBV7-3,TRBJ2-5,15,TGTGCCAGCAACTCTAGCGGGGGGGCCCAAGAGACCCAGTACTTC,CASNSSGGAQETQYF
-,-,TRBV6-1,TRBJ1-5,14,TGTGCCAGCAACGTCGAACAGGGCTCACAGCCCCAGCATTTT,CASNVEQGSQPQHF
many,-,TRBV7-2,TRBJ2-1,9,TGTGCCAGCAGCCCGGAGCAGTTCTTC,CASSPEQFF
many,TRBD1,TRBV6-5,TRBJ1-4,13,TGTGCCAGCAGTTTCGCCCGACAGGGATTTCAGTTTTTT,CASSFARQGFQFF
-,-,TRBV29-1,TRBJ2-2,12,TGCAGCGTTGAAGATCAGACCGGGGAGCTGTTTTTT,CSVEDQTGELFF
-,-,TRBV6-1,TRBJ1-2,15,TGTGCCAGCAGTGAAGGAGCCAGGGAGAACTATGGCTACACCTTC,CASSEGARENYGYTF
-,-,TRBV27,TRBJ1-2,11,TGTGCCAGCAGTTTAGGGACAACAGTCACCTTC,CASSLGTTVTF
-,-,TRBV19,TRBJ2-1,13,TGTGCCAGTAGATGGGGGCGCAACAATGAGCAGTTCTTC,CASRWGRNNEQFF
-,-,TRBV13,TRBJ1-1,13,TGTGCCAGCAGGAACTCTTTAAACACTGAAGCTTTCTTT,CASRNSLNTEAFF
many,TRBD1,TRBV27,TRBJ1-2,16,TGTGCCAGCAGTTTATCGGGCAGGGGGCGATCCTATGGCTACACCTTC,CASSLSGRGRSYGYTF
-,-,TRBV5-1,TRBJ1-1,15,TGCGCCAGCAGCATACAGGGAGTACTGAACACTGAAGCTTTCTTT,CASSIQGVLNTEAFF
few,-,TRBV15,TRBJ2-1,14,TGTGCCACCAGCAAAAGGACAGTCTACAATGAGCAGTTCTTC,CATSKRTVYNEQFF
-,-,TRBV19,TRBJ1-5,14,TGTGCCAGTAAGTCCCGGGTAGGGATCCAGCCCCAGCATTTT,CASKSRVGIQPQHF
few,-,TRBV4-1,TRBJ1-5,15,TGCGCCAGCAGCCCGACAGGTCATAGCAATCAGCCCCAGCATTTT,CASSPTGHSNQPQHF
many,-,TRBV7-8,TRBJ1-6,14,TGTGCCAGCAGCGGTGGATCAGCCAATTCACCCCTCCACTTT,CASSGGSANSPLHF
-,TRBD2,TRBV6-8,TRBJ2-3,13,TGTGCCAGCAGCCGCGGGGGGGTCGATACGCAGTATTTT,CASSRGGVDTQYF
few,TRBD1,TRBV29-1,TRBJ1-2,15,TGCAGCGTTGAAACCAGGGGGAAGGGAGGCTATGGCTACACCTTC,CSVETRGKGGYGYTF
-,-,TRBV4-1,TRBJ1-1,15,TGCGCCAGCAGCCAAGGAGTGATGGCAAACACTGAAGCTTTCTTT,CASSQGVMANTEAFF
-,-,TRBV7-9,TRBJ1-6,14,TGTGCCAGCAGCTTCAGTGGAGGGAATTCACCCCTCCACTTT,CASSFSGGNSPLHF
-,-,TRBV25-1,TRBJ2-5,17,TGTGCCAGCAGGGGCACCGACAGGAGTTGGTACCAAGAGACCCAGTACTTC,CASRGTDRSWYQETQYF
few,-,TRBV6-6,TRBJ1-1,14,TGTGCCAGCAGTTACTCAAGCCTAGAGGCTGAAGCTTTCTTT,CASSYSSLEAEAFF
-,TRBD2,TRBV4-1,TRBJ2-1,15,TGTGCCAGCAGCCGGAGCGGGGGCCCGGTCAATGAGCAGTTCTTC,CASSRSGGPVNEQFF
many,-,TRBV15,TRBJ1-3,15,TGTGCCACCAGCAGTTCCCCGAGATCTGGAAACACCATATATTTT,CATSSSPRSGNTIYF
few,TRBD1,TRBV4-1,TRBJ2-5,15,TGCGCCAGCAGCCAACTCAGGGGGCGGGCGGAGACCCAGTACTTC,CASSQLRGRAETQYF
-,-,TRBV19,TRBJ1-5,16,TGTGCCAGTATCCCGGACCGGCAGGCTAGCAATCAGCCCCAGCATTTT,CASIPDRQASNQPQHF
-,TRBD2,TRBV20-1,TRBJ2-3,16,TGCAGTGCTGGGACTAGCGGGGGGGCTGGACCAGATACGCAGTATTTT,CSAGTSGGAGPDTQYF
many,TRBD1,TRBV7-2,TRBJ1-2,16,TGTGCCAGCAGCTTAGCTGCGGACAGGGGAAACTATGGCTACACCTTC,CASSLAADRGNYGYTF